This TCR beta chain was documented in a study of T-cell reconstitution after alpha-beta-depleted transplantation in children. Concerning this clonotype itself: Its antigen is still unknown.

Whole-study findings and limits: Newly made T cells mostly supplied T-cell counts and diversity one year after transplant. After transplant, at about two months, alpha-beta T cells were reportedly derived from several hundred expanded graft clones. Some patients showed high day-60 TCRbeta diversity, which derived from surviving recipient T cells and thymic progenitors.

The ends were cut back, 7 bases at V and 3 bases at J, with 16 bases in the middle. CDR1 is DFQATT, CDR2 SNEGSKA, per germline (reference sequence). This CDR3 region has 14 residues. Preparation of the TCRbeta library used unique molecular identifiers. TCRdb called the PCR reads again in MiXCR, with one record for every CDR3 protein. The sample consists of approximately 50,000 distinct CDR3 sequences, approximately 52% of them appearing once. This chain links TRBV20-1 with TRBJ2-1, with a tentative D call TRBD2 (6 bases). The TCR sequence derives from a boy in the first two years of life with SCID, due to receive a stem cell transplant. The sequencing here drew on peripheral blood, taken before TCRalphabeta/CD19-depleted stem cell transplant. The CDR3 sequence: CSENRLGVYNEQFF. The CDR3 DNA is TGCAGTGAGAACCGACTAGGGGTCTACAATGAGCAGTTCTTC.